This is a list of T cell receptor beta chains from one sample in a study of blood T cell repertoires in COVID-19. The assay was immunoSEQ multiplex PCR, and TCRdb's table has in-frame clones only and misses some. The sample has about 190,000 clones, approximately 78% seen once; the top ten hold approximately 3%. The sequenced sample consisted of peripheral blood. The receptors originated from a woman older than 75 with active or convalescent COVID-19. The CDR3 runs from the conserved cysteine through the conserved F or W. A D gene is named only where the DNA matches it firmly. Only some rows state a clone size, as once, few, many or a class for expanded clones.

TRBV9	NA	TRBD2	TRBJ2-2	TGTGCCAGCAGCCCCCCGACTAGCGGGGGGGCAGACACCGGGGAGCTGTTTTTT	CASSPPTSGGADTGELFF
TRBV11-2	NA	NA	TRBJ1-5	TGTGCCAGCAGCTTAGTGCCAGATCAGCCCCAGCATTTT	CASSLVPDQPQHF
TRBV5-1	NA	TRBD1	TRBJ2-3	TGCGCCAGCAGCTTGGTGTCGACAGGGGTGACAGATACGCAGTATTTT	CASSLVSTGVTDTQYF
TRBV10-3	few	TRBD2	TRBJ2-3	TGTGCCATCAGTGAGCCGTCTGCCGGGACTAGCGGATACACAGATACGCAGTATTTT	CAISEPSAGTSGYTDTQYF
TRBV6-5	few	NA	TRBJ2-1	TGTGCCAGTTCCGGGACTTCCTACAATGAGCAGTTCTTC	CASSGTSYNEQFF
TRBV24-1	NA	NA	TRBJ1-6	TGTGCCGCCCAAGACGGATACACGGGTTCACCCCTCCACTTT	CAAQDGYTGSPLHF
TRBV7-6	NA	TRBD2	TRBJ2-3	TGTGCCAGCAGCTTAGGAGTCGCCGGGACTAGCGGGTTCTCCCCCACAGATACGCAGTATTTT	CASSLGVAGTSGFSPTDTQYF
TRBV12-3/TRBV12-4	few	NA	TRBJ1-5	TGTGCCAGCAGTTTAGCAGGGGGTCAGCCCCAGCATTTT	CASSLAGGQPQHF
TRBV3-1/TRBV3-2	NA	TRBD1	TRBJ1-1	TGTGCCAGCAGTCTGGGACAGATGAACACTGAAGCTTTCTTT	CASSLGQMNTEAFF
TRBV6-5	once	NA	TRBJ1-2	TGTGCCAGCAGCGGGGTCCGGGGGGTAGGCTACACCTTC	CASSGVRGVGYTF